These 10 T cell receptor beta chains were sequenced from one sample in a study of T cell clonality in common variable immunodeficiency. Sequencing was performed with immunoSEQ multiplex PCR; in TCRdb, only in-frame clones are kept and a portion is missing. The sample yields tens of thousands of clones, without any singletons. Sequencing input: peripheral blood mononuclear cells. The receptor set was obtained from a person between 18 and 69 years old in good health.

At least ten counts were recorded for this clone. The read is 3 residues too short to cover the CDR3 end, so that end is filled in from the germline J gene. The chain recombines TRBV5-1 with TRBJ2-1; TRBD2 matches at 11 bases. V shed 0 bases, J shed 7 bases, and the junction held 6 bases outside the gene matches. CDR3 length: 16 amino acids. Germline CDR1 SGHRS, CDR2 YFSETQ. Incomplete CDR3 DNA: TGCGCCAGCAGCTTGGTTCTAGCGGGAGGTTTGAATGAG. As protein: CASSLVLAGGLNE. The whole CDR3 protein is CASSLVLAGGLNEQFF.

There are many counts of this clone. Sequencing ends 3 residues short of the CDR3 end; the germline J gene provides the rest. The chain links TRBV5-1 to TRBJ2-5; no definite D call. CDR1 SGHRS and CDR2 YFSETQ come from the germline V gene. CDR3 size: 14 residues. V was pared by 0 bases and J by 2 bases, with 8 bases between. The CDR3 region is CASSLGSVQETQYF. The covered CDR3 bases are TGCGCCAGCAGCTTGGGGTCGGTACAAGAGACC.

This clone was detected ten times or more. The read finishes 3 residues shy of the CDR3 end, and the germline J gene is used to complete it. The chain employs TRBV28 and TRBJ2-2, with TRBD2 matching over 11 bases. Germline CDR1 reads MDHEN; CDR2 reads SYDVKM. The CDR3 loop spans 17 amino acids. After removal of 4 bases from V and 5 bases from J, the junction contained 9 bases not matched to a gene. The sequenced part of the CDR3 DNA is TGTGCCAGCAGTTCCTTTAGCGGGAGGGCCTTTACCGGGGAG. This sequence encodes CASSSFSGRAFTGE. In full, the CDR3 is CASSSFSGRAFTGELFF. The variable domain in full, completed from reference TRBV28 and TRBJ2-2, reads DVKVTQSSRYLVKRTGEKVFLECVQDMDHENMFWYRQDPGLGLRLIYFSYDVKMKEKGDIPEGYSVSREKKERFSLILESASTNQTSMYLCASSSFSGRAFTGELFFGEGSRLTVL.

This clone was recorded many times. The CDR3 bases that were read are TGTGCCAGCAGCGGTGGACAGGGCTACGAG. Protein product: CASSGGQGYE. The full CDR3 reads CASSGGQGYEQYF. The rearrangement links TRBV5-4 to TRBJ2-7, with 8 positions matching TRBD1. From the germline J gene comes the end of the CDR3, since the read stops 3 residues before it. The germline gives CDR1 SGHNT, CDR2 YYREEE (reference sequence). CDR3 length: 13 residues. Germline trimming cut 4 bases from V and 3 bases from J; bases unmatched to any gene: 3.

In this sample, this clone turned up many times. The junction and the germline gene differ at one end; a read error may be behind it. The read terminates 3 residues ahead of where the CDR3 ends, so the germline J gene completes it. V is TRBV7-7 and J is TRBJ2-7; TRBD2 aligns across 8 bases. CDR3 length: 13 residues. The germline CDR1 and CDR2 sequences are SSHAT and FNYEAQ (reference sequence). The chain's CDR3 is CASSLGSGGEQYF. Partial CDR3 DNA: TGTGCTAGCAGCTTAGGAAGCGGGGGCGAG.

This clone was seen at least ten times. The CDR3 is cut off 3 residues early in the read; its end comes from the germline J gene. This rearrangement joins TRBV19 to TRBJ2-7, with D possibly TRBD2 on 6 matching bases. The V gene lost 6 bases and the J gene lost 3 bases, with 15 bases spanning the gap. The CDR3 runs 14 residues. CDR1 is LNHDA and CDR2 is SQIVND in the germline V gene (reference sequence). The CDR3 DNA, read in part, is TGTGCCAGTAGCCCGGCGGGGTCCGACTACGAG. Protein product: CASSPAGSDYE. The CDR3, in full, reads CASSPAGSDYEQYF.

This clone came up many times. The read falls 3 residues short of the CDR3 end, and the missing part is taken from the germline J gene. The genes are TRBV6-2 or TRBV6-3 and TRBJ2-7; TRBD1 aligns across 7 bases. CDR1 MNHEY and CDR2 SVGEGT come from the germline V gene. V trimming: 5 bases; J trimming: 6 bases; junction bases outside the gene matches: 1. The CDR3 is 11 amino acids. CDR3 residues: CASSPGGEQYF. CDR3 bases read: TGTGCCAGCAGTCCAGGGGGCGAG.

This clone showed up many times. The read terminates 3 residues ahead of where the CDR3 ends, so the germline J gene completes it. The chain carries TRBV5-1 and TRBJ2-3; 7 nucleotides align to TRBD1. There are 14 residues in the CDR3. Trimming cost V 5 bases and J 1 base; bases outside gene matches: 4. The germline CDR1 and CDR2 sequences are SGHRS and YFSETQ. CDR3 DNA, as far as it was read: TGCGCCAGCAGGGGACAGTTACGCACAGATACG. It is translated as CASRGQLRTDT. The whole CDR3 sequence reads CASRGQLRTDTQYF.

This clone is classed as medium-sized. The read terminates 3 residues ahead of where the CDR3 ends, so the germline J gene completes it. The rearrangement links TRBV10-2 to TRBJ2-1, with TRBD2 matching 10 bases. Germline CDR1 WSHSY, CDR2 SAAADI. The CDR3 contains 14 residues. J was trimmed by 6 bases and V by 3 bases; bases with no gene match: 2. The CDR3 reads CASSDGLAANEQFF. The CDR3 bases that were read are TGCGCCAGCAGTGATGGACTAGCGGCCAATGAG.

The table lists this clone with many counts. The CDR3 extends 3 residues past the end of the read, so its final part is completed from the germline J gene. The chain has TRBV2 and TRBJ1-5, with D perhaps matching TRBD1 (6 bases). Trimming stripped 6 bases from V and 6 bases from J, with 15 bases between. The germline V gene encodes CDR1 SNHLY and CDR2 FYNNEI. The CDR3 is made up of 14 amino acids. CDR3 DNA (partial): TGTGCCAGCAGGGGGGACGGAGGGGGTCAGCCC. It encodes CASRGDGGGQP. Given in full, the CDR3 is CASRGDGGGQPQHF.